A single TCR beta chain is shown here with its context. As yet, its antigen is unknown. TCRdb's copy holds only in-frame clones and misses some; the assay was immunoSEQ multiplex PCR. The top ten hold around 20% of the sample, which has about 9,900 clones, 60% to 80% seen once. Trimming took off 7 bases at V and 0 bases at J, with 11 bases between the two ends. The germline CDR1 and CDR2 sequences are MNHEY and SMNVEV (reference sequence). The CDR3 has 14 amino acids. The data were taken from a study of CD4+ T cells in melanoma. Study-wide findings and caveats: CD8+ T cell, macrophage and B cell function reportedly correlated with neoantigen-specific CD4+ T cells.

The clonotype comes from a human donor with melanoma. J is TRBJ2-3 and V is TRBV27; D unclear. The source material was peripheral blood. The CDR3 sequence is CASKVLGSTDTQYF. The CDR3 DNA is TGTGCCAGCAAGGTGTTGGGCAGCACAGATACGCAGTATTTT.